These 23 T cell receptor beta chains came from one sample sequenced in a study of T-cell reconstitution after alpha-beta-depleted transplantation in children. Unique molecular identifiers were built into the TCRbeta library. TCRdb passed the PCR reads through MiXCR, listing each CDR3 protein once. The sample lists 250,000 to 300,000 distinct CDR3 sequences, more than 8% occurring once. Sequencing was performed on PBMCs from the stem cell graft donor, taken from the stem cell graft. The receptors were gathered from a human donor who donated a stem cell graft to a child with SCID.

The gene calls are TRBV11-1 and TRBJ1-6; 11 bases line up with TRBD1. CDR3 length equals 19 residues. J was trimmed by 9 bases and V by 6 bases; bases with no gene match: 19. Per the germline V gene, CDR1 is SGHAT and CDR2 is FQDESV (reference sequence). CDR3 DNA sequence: TGTGCCAGCAGTCCTAACCTTCCAATGGGACAGGGGGTTTCTTCACCCCTCCACTTT. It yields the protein CASSPNLPMGQGVSSPLHF.

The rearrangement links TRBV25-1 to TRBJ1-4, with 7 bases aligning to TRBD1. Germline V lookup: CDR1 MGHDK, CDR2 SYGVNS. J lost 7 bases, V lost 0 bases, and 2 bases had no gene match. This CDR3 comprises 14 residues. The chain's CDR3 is CASSEYGQVEKLFF. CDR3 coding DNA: TGTGCCAGCAGTGAATACGGACAGGTTGAAAAACTGTTTTTT.

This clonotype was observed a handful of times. CDR3 protein: CSASFDSFQETQYF. CDR3 DNA sequence: TGCAGTGCTAGTTTCGACAGCTTCCAAGAGACCCAGTACTTC. The V and J genes are TRBV20-1 and TRBJ2-5; a weak D match, TRBD1 (5 bases). Germline assignment: CDR1 DFQATT and CDR2 SNEGSKA (reference sequence). V lost 3 bases and J 1 base, leaving 12 bases between the germline ends. CDR3 length equals 14 residues.

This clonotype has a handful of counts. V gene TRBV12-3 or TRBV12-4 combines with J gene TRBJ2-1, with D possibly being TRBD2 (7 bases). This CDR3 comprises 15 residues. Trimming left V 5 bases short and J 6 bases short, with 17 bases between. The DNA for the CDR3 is TGTGCCAGCAGTCCACCCCCTAGGGGGGGCAATGAGCAGTTCTTC. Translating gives CASSPPPRGGNEQFF.

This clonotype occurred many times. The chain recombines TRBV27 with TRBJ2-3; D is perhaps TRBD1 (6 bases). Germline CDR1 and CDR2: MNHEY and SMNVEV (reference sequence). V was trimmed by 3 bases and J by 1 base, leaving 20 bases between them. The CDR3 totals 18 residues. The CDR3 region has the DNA TGTGCCAGCAGTTTTTACCACAGGGAATTATCCGGCACAGATACGCAGTATTTT. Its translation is CASSFYHRELSGTDTQYF.

The CDR3 is CASSAGQGKQYF. The CDR3 DNA is TGTGCCAGCAGCGCGGGACAGGGGAAGCAGTACTTC. This chain uses TRBV9 with TRBJ2-7; 10 bases agree with TRBD1. This CDR3 has 12 amino acids. Germline V CDR1 and CDR2: SGDLS, YYNGEE. V lost 3 bases, J lost 8 bases, and 2 bases stayed unmatched.

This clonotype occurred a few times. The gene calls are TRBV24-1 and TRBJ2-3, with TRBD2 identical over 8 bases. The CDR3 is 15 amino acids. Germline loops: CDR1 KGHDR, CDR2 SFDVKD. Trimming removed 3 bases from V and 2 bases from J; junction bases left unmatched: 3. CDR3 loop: CATSDAGGFTDTQYF. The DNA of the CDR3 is TGTGCCACCAGTGATGCGGGGGGATTCACAGATACGCAGTATTTT.

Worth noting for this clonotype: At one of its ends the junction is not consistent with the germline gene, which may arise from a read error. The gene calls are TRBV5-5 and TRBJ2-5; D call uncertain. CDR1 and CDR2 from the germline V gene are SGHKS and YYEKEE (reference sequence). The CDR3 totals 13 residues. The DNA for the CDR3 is TGTGCCAACAGCTTGCGGTGGATTGAGACCCAGTACTTC. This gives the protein CANSLRWIETQYF.

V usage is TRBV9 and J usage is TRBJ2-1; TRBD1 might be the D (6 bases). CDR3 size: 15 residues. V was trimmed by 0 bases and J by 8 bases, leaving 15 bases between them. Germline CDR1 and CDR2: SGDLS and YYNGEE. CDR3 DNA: TGTGCCAGCAGCGTAGACAGGGTCAGGAGAGATGAGCAGTTCTTC. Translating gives CASSVDRVRRDEQFF.

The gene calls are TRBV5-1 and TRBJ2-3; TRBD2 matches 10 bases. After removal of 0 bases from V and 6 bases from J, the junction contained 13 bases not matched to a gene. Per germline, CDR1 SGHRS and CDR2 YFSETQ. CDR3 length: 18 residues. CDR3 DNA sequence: TGCGCCAGCAGCTTGGCGAAAAATCTAGCGGGGGTATTGGATACGCAGTATTTT. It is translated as CASSLAKNLAGVLDTQYF.

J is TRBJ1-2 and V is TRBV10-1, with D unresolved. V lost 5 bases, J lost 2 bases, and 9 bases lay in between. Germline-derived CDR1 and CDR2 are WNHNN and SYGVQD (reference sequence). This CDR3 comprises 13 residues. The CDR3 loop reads CASSPTQNYGYTF. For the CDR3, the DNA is TGCGCCAGCAGTCCCACTCAAAACTATGGCTACACCTTC.

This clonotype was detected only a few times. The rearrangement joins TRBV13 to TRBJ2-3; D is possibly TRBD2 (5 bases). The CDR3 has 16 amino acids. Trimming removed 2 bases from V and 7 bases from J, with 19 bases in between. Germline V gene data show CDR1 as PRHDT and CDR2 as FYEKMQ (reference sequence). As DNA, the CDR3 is TGTGCCAGCAGCTTACCCCTATCAGAGGGTCCAAATACGCAGTATTTT. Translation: CASSLPLSEGPNTQYF.

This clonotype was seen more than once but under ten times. CDR3 amino acids: CASSWSTGELFF. In DNA, the CDR3 is TGTGCCAGCAGTTGGTCCACCGGGGAGCTGTTTTTT. The rearrangement uses TRBV27 and TRBJ2-2; the D is unclear. CDR3 size: 12 residues. Germline CDR1 MNHEY, CDR2 SMNVEV (reference sequence). The ends were cut back, 4 bases at V and 4 bases at J, with 4 bases in the middle.

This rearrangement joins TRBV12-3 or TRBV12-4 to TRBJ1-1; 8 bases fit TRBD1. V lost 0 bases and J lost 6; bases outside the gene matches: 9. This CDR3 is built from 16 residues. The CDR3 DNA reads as TGTGCCAGCAGTTTAGCGCTCCAGGGGGCGTTGTCTGAAGCTTTCTTT. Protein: CASSLALQGALSEAFF.

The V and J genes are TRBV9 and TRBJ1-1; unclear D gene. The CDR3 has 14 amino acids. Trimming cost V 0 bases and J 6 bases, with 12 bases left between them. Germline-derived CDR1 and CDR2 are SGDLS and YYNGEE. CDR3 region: CASSVGAPGAEAFF. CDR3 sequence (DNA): TGTGCCAGCAGCGTAGGGGCACCCGGGGCTGAAGCTTTCTTT.

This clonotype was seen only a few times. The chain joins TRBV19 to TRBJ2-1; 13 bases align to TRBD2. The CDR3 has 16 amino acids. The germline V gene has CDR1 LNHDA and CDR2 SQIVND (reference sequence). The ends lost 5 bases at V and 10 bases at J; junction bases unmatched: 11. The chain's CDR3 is CASSAPLAGGPREQFF. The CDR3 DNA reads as TGTGCCAGTAGTGCCCCACTAGCGGGGGGGCCGAGAGAGCAGTTCTTC.

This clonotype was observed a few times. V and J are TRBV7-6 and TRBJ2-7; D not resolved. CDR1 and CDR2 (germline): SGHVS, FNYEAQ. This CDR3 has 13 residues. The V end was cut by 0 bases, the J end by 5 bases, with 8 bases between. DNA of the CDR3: TGTGCCAGCAGCTTAGCAACAGAACACGAGCAGTACTTC. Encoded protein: CASSLATEHEQYF.

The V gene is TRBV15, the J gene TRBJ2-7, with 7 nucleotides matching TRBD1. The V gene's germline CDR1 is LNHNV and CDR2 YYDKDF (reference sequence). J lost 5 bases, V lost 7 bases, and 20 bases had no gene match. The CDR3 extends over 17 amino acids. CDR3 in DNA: TGTGCCACCAATCCGATATTACCGGGACAGCCGTTCGACGAGCAGTACTTC. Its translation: CATNPILPGQPFDEQYF.

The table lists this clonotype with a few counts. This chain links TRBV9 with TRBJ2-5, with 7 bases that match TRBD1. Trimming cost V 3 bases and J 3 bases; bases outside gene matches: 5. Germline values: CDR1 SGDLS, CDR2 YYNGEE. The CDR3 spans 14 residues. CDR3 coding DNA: TGTGCCAGCAGCGATGGGACAGTGAAAGAGACCCAGTACTTC. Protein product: CASSDGTVKETQYF.

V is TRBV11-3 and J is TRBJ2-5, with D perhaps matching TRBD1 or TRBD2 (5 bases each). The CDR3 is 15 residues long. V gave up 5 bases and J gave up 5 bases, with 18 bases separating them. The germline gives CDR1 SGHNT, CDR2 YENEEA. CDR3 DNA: TGTGCCAGCAGCGGGGGACCTCTTAGAGGGGAGACCCAGTACTTC. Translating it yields CASSGGPLRGETQYF.

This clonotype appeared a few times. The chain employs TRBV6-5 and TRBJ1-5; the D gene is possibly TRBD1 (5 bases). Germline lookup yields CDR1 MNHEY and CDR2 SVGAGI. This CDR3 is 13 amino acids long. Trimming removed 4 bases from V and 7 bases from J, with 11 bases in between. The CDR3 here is CASSFREEQPQHF. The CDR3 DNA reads TGTGCCAGCAGTTTCAGGGAGGAGCAGCCCCAGCATTTT.

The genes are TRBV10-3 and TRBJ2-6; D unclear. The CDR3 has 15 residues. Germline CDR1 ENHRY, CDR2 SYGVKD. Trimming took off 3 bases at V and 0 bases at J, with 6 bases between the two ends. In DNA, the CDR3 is TGTGCCATCAGTGATAGAAGCTCTGGGGCCAACGTCCTGACTTTC. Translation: CAISDRSSGANVLTF.

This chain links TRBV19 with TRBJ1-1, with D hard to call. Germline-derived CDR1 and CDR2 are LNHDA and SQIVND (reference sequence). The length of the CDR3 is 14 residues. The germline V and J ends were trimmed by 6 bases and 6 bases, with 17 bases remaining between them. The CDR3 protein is CASSLTGLEAEAFF. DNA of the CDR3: TGTGCCAGTAGCCTTACCGGGTTGGAGGCTGAAGCTTTCTTT.